The clone carrying this T cell receptor beta chain has more than one count but fewer than ten. The antigen remains unidentified. This entry comes from a study of T cell responses to AZD1222 COVID-19 vaccine. Findings and limits, study-wide: Spike-wide vaccine-associated CD4 TCRs dominated at 160-218 and 743-854.

V was shortened by 3 bases and J by 9 bases, with 10 bases between the two germline ends. CDR3 length equals 12 residues. From germline, CDR1 is SGDLS and CDR2 YYNGEE. The table came from immunoSEQ multiplex PCR; TCRdb's copy has only in-frame clones and leaves some out. This sample has about 150,000 clones, with over 80% found just once. The source was peripheral blood, collected 28 days after the second AZD1222 dose. The clonotype comes from an adult who received the AZD1222 COVID-19 vaccine. V gene TRBV9 combines with J gene TRBJ2-1; possibly TRBD2 for D (5 bases). Here the CDR3 DNA reads TGTGCCAGCAGCGGGACTGCCTTTGAGCAGTTCTTC. Protein: CASSGTAFEQFF.